The 7 T cell receptor beta chains given below trace back to one sample, sequenced in a study of T cells in Graves' hyperthyroidism and ophthalmopathy. Using RNA transcripts as the source, TCR beta CDR3 regions were amplified. The primer set for the first-round RT-PCR of the TCR CDR3 was HTBI. TCRdb analysed the multiplex PCR reads with MiXCR anew, one entry per CDR3 protein. The sample lists 600,000 or so distinct CDR3 sequences; around 16% were seen once. The sequenced material came from blood. The receptors come from a woman aged 25 to 39 with Graves' hyperthyroidism.

The J gene is TRBJ2-3, the V gene TRBV19, with TRBD2 matching over 11 bases. Germline CDR1 reads LNHDA; CDR2 reads SQIVND (reference sequence). Trimming cost V 10 bases and J 0 bases; bases outside gene matches: 6. The CDR3 runs 15 residues. The CDR3 region has the DNA TGTGCCACTGCTAGCGGGAGGACTAGCACAGATACGCAGTATTTT. This sequence encodes CATASGRTSTDTQYF.

There are many counts of this clonotype. This chain uses TRBV28 with TRBJ2-3; tentatively, D is TRBD1 (6 bases). The CDR3 contains 14 residues. The germline V and J ends were trimmed by 4 bases and 1 base, with 9 bases remaining between them. Germline-derived CDR1 and CDR2 are MDHEN and SYDVKM. The CDR3 region is CASSSGHRTDTQYF. In DNA form, the CDR3 reads TGTGCCAGCAGTTCGGGACACCGCACAGATACGCAGTATTTT.

V usage is TRBV4-2 and J usage is TRBJ2-7, with D perhaps given as TRBD1 or TRBD2 (5 bases each). Germline CDR1 reads LGHNA; CDR2 reads YNFKEQ. The CDR3 loop spans 14 amino acids. V lost 1 base, J lost 6 bases, and 13 bases lay in between. DNA for the CDR3: TGTGCCAGCAGCCAAGGGGGGATGAGGAGCGAGCAGTACTTC. Its translation: CASSQGGMRSEQYF.

This clonotype was found many times. The V and J genes are TRBV12-3 or TRBV12-4 and TRBJ2-7; 7 positions agree with TRBD1. The CDR3 consists of 15 residues. J lost 2 bases, V lost 6 bases, and 10 bases had no gene match. The CDR3: CASSPQAGQAYEQYF. CDR3 coding DNA: TGTGCCAGCAGCCCGCAGGCAGGACAGGCCTACGAGCAGTACTTC.

J is TRBJ2-3 and V is TRBV7-9; 10 bases align to TRBD2. This CDR3 has 16 residues. Trimming took 4 bases from V and 5 from J; bases not matched to a gene: 9. Per the germline V gene, CDR1 is SEHNR and CDR2 is FQNEAQ (reference sequence). CDR3 coding DNA: TGTGCCAGCAGCTCAACATCTAGCGGGAGTAAAGATACGCAGTATTTT. Translating it yields CASSSTSSGSKDTQYF.

In its sample, this clonotype was seen many times. The chain employs TRBV9 and TRBJ2-3; no clear D gene. Germline V lookup: CDR1 SGDLS, CDR2 YYNGEE. This CDR3 comprises 14 residues. Trimming left V 0 bases short and J 5 bases short, with 10 bases between. This CDR3 is CASSVGNVGDTQYF. The CDR3 DNA follows: TGTGCCAGCAGCGTAGGAAACGTGGGAGATACGCAGTATTTT.

To note about this clonotype: A clone one base away is much larger, so this may be a read error. This chain connects TRBV9 to TRBJ1-3; no definite D call. Trimming pared 0 bases from V and 3 bases from J, leaving 1 base between. This CDR3 is 12 amino acids long. Germline loops: CDR1 SGDLS, CDR2 YYNGEE. DNA for the CDR3: TGTGCCAGCAGCGTAGATGGAAACACCATATATTTT. This translates into CASSVDGNTIYF.